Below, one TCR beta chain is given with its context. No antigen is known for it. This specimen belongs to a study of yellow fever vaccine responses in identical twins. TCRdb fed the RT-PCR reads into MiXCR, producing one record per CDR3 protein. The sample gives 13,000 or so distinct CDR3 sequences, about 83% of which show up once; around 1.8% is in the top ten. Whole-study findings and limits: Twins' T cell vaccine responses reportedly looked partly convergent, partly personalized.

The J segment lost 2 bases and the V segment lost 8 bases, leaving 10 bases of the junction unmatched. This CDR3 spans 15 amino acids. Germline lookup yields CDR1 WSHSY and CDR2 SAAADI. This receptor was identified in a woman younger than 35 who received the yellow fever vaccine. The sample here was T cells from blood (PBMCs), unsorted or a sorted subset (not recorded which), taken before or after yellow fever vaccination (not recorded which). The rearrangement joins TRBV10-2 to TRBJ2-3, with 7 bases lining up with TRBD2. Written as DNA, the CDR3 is TGCGCCAGCCGGTCCTTAGCGGGTTCCACAGATACGCAGTATTTT. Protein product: CASRSLAGSTDTQYF.